This T cell receptor (beta chain) was sequenced during a study of blood T cell repertoires in COVID-19. Study as a whole: Samples representing acute and convalescent COVID-19 were sourced from the United States, Italy and Spain.

Trimming removed 8 bases from V and 2 bases from J; junction bases left unmatched: 21. The CDR3 runs 21 residues. Germline CDR1 reads MNHNY; CDR2 reads SVGAGI (reference sequence). Authors' analysis steps: Estimated nucleated cell counts came from reference gene primer amplification. Clones were read by immunoSEQ multiplex PCR, and TCRdb kept only the in-frame ones, dropping some. That table supplies the V and J calls and clone size; D and trimming were determined from the DNA. There are roughly 150,000 clones in the sample; around 84% occur only once, and around 20% lies in the top ten. What was sequenced was peripheral blood. The clonotype comes from a woman of 80 years or more with acute or convalescent COVID-19. The gene calls are TRBV6-6 and TRBJ2-2; 12 bases agree with TRBD1. This CDR3 reads CASLYSPQGQGASRNTGELFF. The CDR3 DNA reads as TGTGCCAGCCTCTACTCCCCTCAGGGACAGGGGGCGAGTAGAAACACCGGGGAGCTGTTTTTT.